The 11 T cell receptor beta chains below come from one sample, sequenced in a study of blood T cell repertoires in COVID-19 (dated by TCRdb to the early 2020s). The library was produced with the immunoSEQ multiplex PCR assay. This immuneACCESS table, as held by TCRdb, lists in-frame sequences with V and J called but not all clones. Of the missing ones, under half trace to an unresolved V gene in checked studies; the others have no known cause. In this sample the table shows under 250,000 clones, 84% of which occur a single time. The top ten constitute approximately 5% of the sample. Sequenced input: peripheral blood. The receptor set was obtained from a woman in her sixties who had recovered from COVID-19.

The genes are TRBV6-5 and TRBJ2-5; TRBD1 aligns across 8 bases. This CDR3 has 13 residues. CDR1 MNHEY and CDR2 SVGAGI come from the germline V gene. After removal of 6 bases from V and 5 bases from J, the junction contained 5 bases not matched to a gene. CDR3 amino acids: CASRPGGGETQYF. CDR3 DNA: TGTGCCAGCAGACCAGGGGGCGGGGAGACCCAGTACTTC.

The rearrangement joins TRBV27 to TRBJ1-4; possibly TRBD1 for D (5 bases). Looked up from germline, CDR1 is MNHEY and CDR2 is SMNVEV (reference sequence). This CDR3 spans 14 amino acids. V lost 4 bases and J lost 0, with 6 bases in between. CDR3 residues: CASSSGATNEKLFF. Written as DNA, the CDR3 is TGTGCCAGCAGTTCGGGGGCAACTAATGAAAAACTGTTTTTT.

This clone was seen once. V usage is TRBV5-1 and J usage is TRBJ1-4, with 8 bases matching TRBD1. There are 14 residues in the CDR3. Germline CDR1 reads SGHRS; CDR2 reads YFSETQ. V gave up 4 bases and J gave up 7 bases; unmatched junction bases: 6. This CDR3 reads CASSVDRASEKLFF. The DNA for the CDR3 is TGCGCCAGCAGCGTGGACAGGGCAAGTGAAAAACTGTTTTTT.

This chain uses TRBV3-1 (or the pseudogene TRBV3-2) with TRBJ2-5; 9 bases align to TRBD2. V was pared by 3 bases and J by 4 bases, with 12 bases of the junction left unmatched. This CDR3 comprises 17 residues. CDR1 LGHDT and CDR2 YNNKEL come from the germline V gene (reference sequence). CDR3 sequence: CASSHPGRGGLRETQYF. The CDR3, as DNA: TGTGCCAGCAGCCACCCTGGGCGGGGGGGCCTCCGAGAGACCCAGTACTTC.

The chain recombines TRBV5-1 with TRBJ1-1, with a possible D match to TRBD1 (5 bases). V was cut by 6 bases and J by 6 bases, with 15 bases left in between. CDR1 is SGHRS, CDR2 YFSETQ, per germline. The CDR3 runs to 13 residues. CDR3 coding DNA: TGCGCCAGCAAGGGCAGGGAGGAATCTGAAGCTTTCTTT. It translates to CASKGREESEAFF.

The chain couples TRBV19 to TRBJ1-2; D unresolved. Trimming pared 4 bases from V and 0 bases from J, leaving 12 bases between. The CDR3 consists of 15 residues. Germline loops: CDR1 LNHDA, CDR2 SQIVND (reference sequence). The CDR3 protein is CASSNRPTPNYGYTF. The CDR3 DNA follows: TGTGCCAGTAGTAACCGCCCCACACCTAACTATGGCTACACCTTC.

This chain connects TRBV5-8 to TRBJ2-7; no firm D call. With 7 bases removed from V and 2 bases from J, the gap between germline ends came to 13 bases. The CDR3 runs to 13 residues. Germline V gene lookup returns CDR1 SGHTS and CDR2 YDEGEE. CDR3 DNA sequence: TGTGCCAGCTCCTTCCCGGTGGCCTACGAGCAGTACTTC. It encodes CASSFPVAYEQYF.

The chain recombines TRBV7-9 with TRBJ2-3, with D perhaps TRBD2 (5 bases). V was pared by 4 bases and J by 2 bases, with 16 bases between. CDR1 is SEHNR and CDR2 is FQNEAQ in the germline V gene (reference sequence). This CDR3 is 16 amino acids long. Written as DNA, the CDR3 is TGTGCCAGCAGCTCGGCGGGTAGCCTTCCCACAGATACGCAGTATTTT. Residues: CASSSAGSLPTDTQYF.

This clone was observed a handful of times. The genes are TRBV27 and TRBJ1-5; D possibly corresponds to TRBD1 (5 bases). The CDR3 covers 15 residues. The germline V gene has CDR1 MNHEY and CDR2 SMNVEV (reference sequence). Trimming took off 8 bases at V and 9 bases at J, with 23 bases between the two ends. The CDR3 region has the DNA TGTGCCAGCTTCCGGGGGGATCCCCCTGTGACGCCCCAGCATTTT. It specifies CASFRGDPPVTPQHF.

The V gene is TRBV5-5, the J gene TRBJ2-3; 7 positions agree with TRBD1. Germline trimming cut 0 bases from V and 4 bases from J; bases unmatched to any gene: 5. Germline CDR1 and CDR2: SGHKS and YYEKEE (reference sequence). The CDR3 contains 15 residues. The chain's CDR3 is CASSLAPGQSDTQYF. CDR3 nucleotide sequence: TGTGCCAGCAGCTTGGCTCCGGGACAGTCAGATACGCAGTATTTT.

The chain recombines TRBV5-1 with TRBJ2-3; D is uncertain. The germline V gene encodes CDR1 SGHRS and CDR2 YFSETQ. Deletions cut 0 bases from V and 2 bases from J, with 7 bases between. The CDR3 covers 14 residues. CDR3 nucleotide sequence: TGCGCCAGCAGCTTGGATCCCTACACAGATACGCAGTATTTT. This sequence encodes CASSLDPYTDTQYF. Full variable domain (outside the CDR3, taken from reference TRBV5-1 and TRBJ2-3): KAGVTQTPRYLIKTRGQQVTLSCSPISGHRSVSWYQQTPGQGLQFLFEYFSETQRNKGNFPGRFSGRQFSNSRSEMNVSTLELGDSALYLCASSLDPYTDTQYFGPGTRLTVL.